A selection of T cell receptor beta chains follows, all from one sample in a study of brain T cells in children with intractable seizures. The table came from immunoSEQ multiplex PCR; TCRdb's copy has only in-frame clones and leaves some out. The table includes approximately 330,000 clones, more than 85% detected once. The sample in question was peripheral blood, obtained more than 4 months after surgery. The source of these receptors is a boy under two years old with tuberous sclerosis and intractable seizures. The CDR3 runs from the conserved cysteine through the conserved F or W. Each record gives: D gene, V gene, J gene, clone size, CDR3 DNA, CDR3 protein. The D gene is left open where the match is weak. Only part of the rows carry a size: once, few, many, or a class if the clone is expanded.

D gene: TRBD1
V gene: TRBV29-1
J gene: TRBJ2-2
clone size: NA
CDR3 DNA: TGCAGCGTTCAACCGACAGGGCAAAACACCGGGGAGCTGTTTTTT
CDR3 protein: CSVQPTGQNTGELFF

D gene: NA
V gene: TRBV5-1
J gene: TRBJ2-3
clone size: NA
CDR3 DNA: TGCGCCAGCAGCTTGGAGGTACGGGGGTTGACAGATACGCAGTATTTT
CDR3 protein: CASSLEVRGLTDTQYF

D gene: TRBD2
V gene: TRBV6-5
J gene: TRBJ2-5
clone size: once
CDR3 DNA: TGTGCCAGCAGCTTTAGCGGGGGCCCTCGGGAGACCCAGTACTTC
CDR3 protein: CASSFSGGPRETQYF

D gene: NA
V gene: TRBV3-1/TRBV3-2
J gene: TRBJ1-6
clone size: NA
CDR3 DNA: TGTGCCAGCAGCCAAGATCTTTTCCCTCATGAAAGATTTGGGTCACCCCTCCACTTT
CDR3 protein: CASSQDLFPHERFGSPLHF

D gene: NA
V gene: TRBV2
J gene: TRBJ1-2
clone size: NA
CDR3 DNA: TGTGCCAGCAGTGAAGCGCTTGTACAGACCTACACCTTC
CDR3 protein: CASSEALVQTYTF

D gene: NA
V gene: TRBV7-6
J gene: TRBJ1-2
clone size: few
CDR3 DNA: TGTGCCAGCAGCTTAGGGCCCGGAGACGGCTACACCTTC
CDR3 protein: CASSLGPGDGYTF

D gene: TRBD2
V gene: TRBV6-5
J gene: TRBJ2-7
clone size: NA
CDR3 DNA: TGTGCCAGCAGTTACGTAGCGGGAGCCACCTACGAGCAGTACTTC
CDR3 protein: CASSYVAGATYEQYF

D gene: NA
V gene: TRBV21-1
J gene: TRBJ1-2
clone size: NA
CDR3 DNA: TGTGCCAGCAGCAAGCACCGGGGCAGTAACTATGGCTACACCTTC
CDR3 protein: CASSKHRGSNYGYTF

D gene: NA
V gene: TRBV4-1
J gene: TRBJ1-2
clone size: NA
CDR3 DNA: TGCGCCAGCAGCCGGTCGGTCTCGGGTTTCTCCCACTATGGCTACACCTTC
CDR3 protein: CASSRSVSGFSHYGYTF

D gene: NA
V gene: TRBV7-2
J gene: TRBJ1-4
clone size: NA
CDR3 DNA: TGTGCCAGCAGCTTAGACGGTGGTAGTGAAAAACTGTTTTTT
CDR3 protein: CASSLDGGSEKLFF

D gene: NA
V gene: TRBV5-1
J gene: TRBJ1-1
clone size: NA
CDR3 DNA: TGCGCCAGCAGCTACGTCAGGGGTGGCACTGAAGCTTTCTTT
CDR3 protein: CASSYVRGGTEAFF

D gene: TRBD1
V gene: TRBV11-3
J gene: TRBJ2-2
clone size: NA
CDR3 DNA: TGTGCCAGCAGCTGGGGACAGCGGTGGAACGGGGAGCTGTTTTTT
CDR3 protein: CASSWGQRWNGELFF

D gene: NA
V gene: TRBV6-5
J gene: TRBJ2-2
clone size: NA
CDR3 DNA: TGTGCCAGCAGTTACTCGGGCACCGGGGAGCTGTTTTTT
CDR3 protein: CASSYSGTGELFF

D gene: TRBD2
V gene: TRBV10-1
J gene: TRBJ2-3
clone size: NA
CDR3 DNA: TGCGCCAGCAGTGGACGGACTAGACCAGATACGCAGTATTTT
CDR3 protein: CASSGRTRPDTQYF

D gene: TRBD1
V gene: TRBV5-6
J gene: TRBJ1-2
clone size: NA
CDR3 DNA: TGTGCCAGCAGCCGGCGGCAGGGGGCACTTTCTAACTATGGCTACACCTTC
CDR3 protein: CASSRRQGALSNYGYTF

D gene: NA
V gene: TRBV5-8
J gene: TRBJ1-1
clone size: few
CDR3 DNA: TGTGCCAGCAGCTTTGGGACAAGAGATGAAGCTTTCTTT
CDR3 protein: CASSFGTRDEAFF

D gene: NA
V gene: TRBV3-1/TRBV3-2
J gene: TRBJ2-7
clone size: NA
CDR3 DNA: TGTGCCAGCAGCCCGACAGTTCCTTACGAGCAGTACTTC
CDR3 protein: CASSPTVPYEQYF

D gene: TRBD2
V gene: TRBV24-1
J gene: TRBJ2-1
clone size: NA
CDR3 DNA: TGTGCCACCAGTGACCTAGCGGGAGAACCCTACAATGAGCAGTTCTTC
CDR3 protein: CATSDLAGEPYNEQFF

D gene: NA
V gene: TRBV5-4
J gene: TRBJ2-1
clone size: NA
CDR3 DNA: TGTGCCAGCACCCACCGGGACCGAAGACCCCACAATGAGCAGTTCTTC
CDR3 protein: CASTHRDRRPHNEQFF

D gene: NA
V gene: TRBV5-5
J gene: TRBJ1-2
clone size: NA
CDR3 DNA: TGTGCCAGCAGCTTTATTTTCAGGACCACAACGAACTATGGCTACACCTTC
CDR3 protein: CASSFIFRTTTNYGYTF

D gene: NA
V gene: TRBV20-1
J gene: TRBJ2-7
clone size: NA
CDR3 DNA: TGCAGTGCTCGACGGGAATACGAGCAGTACTTC
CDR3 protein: CSARREYEQYF

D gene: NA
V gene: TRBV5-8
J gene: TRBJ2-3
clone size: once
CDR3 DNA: TGTGCCAGCAGCTTCCCTCCGACCGGGACTTCTGCAGATACGCAGTATTTT
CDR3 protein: CASSFPPTGTSADTQYF

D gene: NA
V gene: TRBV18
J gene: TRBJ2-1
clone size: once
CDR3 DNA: TGTGCCAGCTCACCATTACTGTTGGATGAGCAGTTCTTC
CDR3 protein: CASSPLLLDEQFF

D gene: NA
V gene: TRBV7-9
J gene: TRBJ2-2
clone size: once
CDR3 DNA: TGTGCCAGCAGCCACACAGAAGATGCGACCGGGGAGCTGTTTTTT
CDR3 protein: CASSHTEDATGELFF

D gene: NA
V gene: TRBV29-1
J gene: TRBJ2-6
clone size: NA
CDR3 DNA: TGCAGCGTTGATCAGGGAACTGGGGCCAACGTCCTGACTTTC
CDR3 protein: CSVDQGTGANVLTF

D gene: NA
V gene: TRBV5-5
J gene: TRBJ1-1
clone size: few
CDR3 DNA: TGTGCCAGCAGCTCTCTCTCAGGGAGGGCGAACACTGAAGCTTTCTTT
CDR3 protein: CASSSLSGRANTEAFF

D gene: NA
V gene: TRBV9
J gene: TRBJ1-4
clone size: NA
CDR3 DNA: TGTGCCAGCAGCGATGCAACTAATGAAAAACTGTTTTTT
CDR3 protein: CASSDATNEKLFF

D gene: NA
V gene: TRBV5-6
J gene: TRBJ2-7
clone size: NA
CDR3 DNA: TGTGCCAGCAGCTTGAGGCTAACTAACGACTACGAGCAGTACTTC
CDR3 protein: CASSLRLTNDYEQYF

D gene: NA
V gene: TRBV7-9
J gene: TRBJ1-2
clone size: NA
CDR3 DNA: TGTGCCAGCAGCACCCAGGGTTCCTGGGGCTACACCTTC
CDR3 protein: CASSTQGSWGYTF

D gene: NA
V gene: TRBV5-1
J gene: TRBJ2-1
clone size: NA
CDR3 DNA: TGCGCCAGCAGCTGGGACCCGTACAATGAGCAGTTCTTC
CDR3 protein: CASSWDPYNEQFF

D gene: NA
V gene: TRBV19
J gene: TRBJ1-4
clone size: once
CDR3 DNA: TGTGCCAGTAGTCTAAACGGGTTAACTAATGAAAAACTGTTTTTT
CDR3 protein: CASSLNGLTNEKLFF

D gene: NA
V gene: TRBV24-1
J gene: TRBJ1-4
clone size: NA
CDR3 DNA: TGTGCCACCAGCGGTACAGGGTTCGGCGGCGCTAATGAAAAACTGTTTTTT
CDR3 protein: CATSGTGFGGANEKLFF

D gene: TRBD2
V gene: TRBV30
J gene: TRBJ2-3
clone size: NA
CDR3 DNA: TGTGCCTGGAAGGTGCGGAGCGGGGGGGTCGATACGCAGTATTTT
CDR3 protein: CAWKVRSGGVDTQYF

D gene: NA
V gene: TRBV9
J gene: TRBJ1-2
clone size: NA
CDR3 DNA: TGTGCCAGCAGCGTGGGTGCCCAGGGCTACACCTTC
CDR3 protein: CASSVGAQGYTF

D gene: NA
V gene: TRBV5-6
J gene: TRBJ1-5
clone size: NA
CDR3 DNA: TGTGCCAGCAGCTTGTTGACCGGGGTAGGCAATCAGCCCCAGCATTTT
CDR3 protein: CASSLLTGVGNQPQHF

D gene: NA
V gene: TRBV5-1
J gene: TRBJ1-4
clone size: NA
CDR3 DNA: TGCGCCAGCAGCTTTGTGGCAATCACCCTAGCAACTAATGAAAAACTGTTTTTT
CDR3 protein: CASSFVAITLATNEKLFF

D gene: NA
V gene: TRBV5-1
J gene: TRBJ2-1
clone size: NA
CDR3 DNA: TGCGCCAGCAGCTTGGTACAGGGCCTTAACAATGAGCAGTTCTTC
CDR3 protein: CASSLVQGLNNEQFF

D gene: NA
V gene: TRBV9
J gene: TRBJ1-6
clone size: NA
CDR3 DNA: TGTGCCAGCAGCGTATTGACCGGTGGTTCACCCCTCCACTTT
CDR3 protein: CASSVLTGGSPLHF

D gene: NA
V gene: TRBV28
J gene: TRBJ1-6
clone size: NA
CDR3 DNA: TGTGCCAGCAGTTCGGTCGGCCTCCGGCTAAATTCACCCCTCCACTTT
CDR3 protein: CASSSVGLRLNSPLHF

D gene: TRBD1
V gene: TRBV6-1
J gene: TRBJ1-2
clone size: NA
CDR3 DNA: TGTGCCAGCAGTGAAGCACAGTACAGGGGGCTTAGCTATGGCTACACCTTC
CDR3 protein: CASSEAQYRGLSYGYTF

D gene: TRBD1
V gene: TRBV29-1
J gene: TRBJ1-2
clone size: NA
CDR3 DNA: TGCAGCGTTGATATTGTGGGCGGACAGGGAAATGGCTACACCTTC
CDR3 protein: CSVDIVGGQGNGYTF

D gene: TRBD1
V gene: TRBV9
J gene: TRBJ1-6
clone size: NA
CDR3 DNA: TGTGCCAGCAGCGCGGACAGGACAAAAGATTCACCCCTCCACTTT
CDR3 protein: CASSADRTKDSPLHF

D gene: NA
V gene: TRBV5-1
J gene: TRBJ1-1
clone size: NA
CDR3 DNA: TGCGCCAGCAGCTTTCAGGCAGGGTCCACTGAAGCTTTCTTT
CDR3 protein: CASSFQAGSTEAFF

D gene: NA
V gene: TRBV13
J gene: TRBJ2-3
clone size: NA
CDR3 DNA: TGTGCCAGCAGCTCGACAGACGACAGGTTACGAGATACGCAGTATTTT
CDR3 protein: CASSSTDDRLRDTQYF

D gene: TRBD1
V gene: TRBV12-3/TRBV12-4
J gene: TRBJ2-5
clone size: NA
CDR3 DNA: TGTGCCAGCAGCTTGGACAGGGGAGAGACCCAGTACTTC
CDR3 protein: CASSLDRGETQYF

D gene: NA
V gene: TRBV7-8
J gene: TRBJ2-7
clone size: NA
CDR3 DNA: TGTGCCAGCAGCCAGGACAGGGAGGGGTCCTACGAGCAGTACTTC
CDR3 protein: CASSQDREGSYEQYF